This TCR beta chain was sequenced in a study of cytomegalovirus exposure and HLA in healthy donors. Concerning this clone itself: What it binds is not known.

The PCR made use of 60 Vbeta and 13 Jbeta primers. Some clones are missing from TCRdb's copy, which holds only in-frame ones; the method was immunoSEQ multiplex PCR. The sample includes around 130,000 clones, more than 60% of them seen just once. The study, taken as a whole, reports: A later look showed TCR association rates differing by HLA locus, highest for DRB1 and lowest for HLA-C. There were 150 to 200 TCR beta chains listed as cytomegalovirus-associated. Equally common other TCR beta chains were less clonally expanded than HLA-associated ones, a later analysis found.

In nominal health when sampled, donors likely had unrecorded immune exposures nonetheless. The germline V gene encodes CDR1 SGHRS and CDR2 YFSETQ. The J segment lost 0 bases and the V segment lost 4 bases, leaving 6 bases of the junction unmatched. The CDR3 covers 17 residues. This chain uses TRBV5-1 with TRBJ2-1; 11 bases agree with TRBD2. Sample: PBMCs. The clonotype comes from a woman between 18 and 30 years old in good health and CMV-seronegative. The DNA for the CDR3 is TGCGCCAGCAGCCTCCGACTAGCGGGGAGCTCCTACAATGAGCAGTTCTTC. Amino acids: CASSLRLAGSSYNEQFF.